This section outlines one T cell receptor (beta chain) sequence together with its context. Germline trimming cut 0 bases from V and 3 bases from J; bases unmatched to any gene: 2. The CDR3 sequence is 15 residues long. In germline, CDR1 is SGHRS, CDR2 YFSETQ. The sample comes from a study of control samples from healthy donors and cancer patients. Libraries were prepared by immunoSEQ multiplex PCR; TCRdb keeps only in-frame clonotypes and omits some of them. In the table there are some 200,000 clones, just under 95% of which are singletons. This rearrangement joins TRBV5-1 to TRBJ1-5; 8 bases line up with TRBD1. Sequencing was performed on blood. The TCR was taken from a man aged 18 to 30 in good health. DNA for the CDR3: TGCGCCAGCAGCTTGGAGGACAGGGCCAATCAGCCCCAGCATTTT. This translates into CASSLEDRANQPQHF.